This is a list of T cell receptor beta chains from one sample in a study of OX40 agonist ivuxolimab in advanced cancers. The method was immunoSEQ multiplex PCR; TCRdb's version includes in-frame clones alone and lacks a portion of them. The sample lists more than 70,000 clones; roughly nine tenths were seen once. The source material was CD4+ or CD8+ T cells sorted from blood, sampled in a trial of the OX40 agonist ivuxolimab. The receptor set was obtained from an adult with an advanced solid tumor such as melanoma, head and neck, liver or kidney cancer. Each CDR3 is given with its conserved first and last residue. The D gene is left open where the match is weak. Size values are once, few and many counts, or a class for expanded clones, and some rows have none.

.	.	TRBV2	TRBJ2-5	CASSDFPELAQYF	TGTGCCAGCAGTGATTTCCCCGAGTTGGCCCAGTACTTC
few	.	TRBV29-1	TRBJ1-1	CSVSPRLNTEAFF	TGCAGCGTTTCACCCCGATTGAACACTGAAGCTTTCTTT
.	.	TRBV7-9	TRBJ2-7	CASSLDVRPYEQYF	TGTGCCAGCAGCTTAGACGTCAGACCCTACGAGCAGTACTTC
.	TRBD2	TRBV5-5	TRBJ2-3	CASSLVGREGSDTQYF	TGTGCCAGCAGCTTGGTTGGGCGGGAGGGGTCAGATACGCAGTATTTT
once	TRBD1	TRBV6-5	TRBJ1-2	CASSLTGQGNYGYTF	TGTGCCAGCAGTCTAACGGGACAGGGAAACTATGGCTACACCTTC
.	TRBD1	TRBV5-4	TRBJ2-7	CASSLQGVSEQYF	TGTGCCAGCAGCTTACAGGGGGTGAGCGAGCAGTACTTC
.	.	TRBV9	TRBJ2-1	CASSEGFPDNEQFF	TGTGCCAGCAGCGAGGGTTTTCCGGACAATGAGCAGTTCTTC
once	TRBD2	TRBV2	TRBJ2-7	CASNNKWTSGYEQYF	TGTGCCAGCAACAATAAATGGACTAGCGGATACGAGCAGTACTTC
.	TRBD2	TRBV2	TRBJ2-7	CASSSGRAYEQYF	TGTGCCAGCTCTAGCGGGAGGGCCTACGAGCAGTACTTC
.	TRBD2	TRBV7-9	TRBJ2-1	CASSLALRREREQFF	TGTGCCAGCAGCTTAGCGCTTCGGCGGGAGCGTGAGCAGTTCTTC
.	.	TRBV19	TRBJ1-4	CASSGQNEKLFF	TGTGCCAGTAGCGGGCAGAATGAAAAACTGTTTTTT
.	TRBD2	TRBV15	TRBJ2-3	CATSSPREEFTDTQYF	TGTGCCACCAGCAGTCCGCGGGAGGAGTTCACAGATACGCAGTATTTT
.	.	TRBV7-2	TRBJ2-1	CASSLASEQFF	TGTGCCAGCAGCTTAGCTAGTGAGCAGTTCTTC
.	.	TRBV5-8	TRBJ2-7	CASSLSVWGWETYEQYF	TGTGCCAGCAGCTTGTCGGTTTGGGGTTGGGAAACCTACGAGCAGTACTTC
.	.	TRBV18	TRBJ2-3	CASSPAAGTSDTQYF	TGTGCCAGCTCACCAGCGGCGGGTACATCGGATACGCAGTATTTT
once	.	TRBV27	TRBJ2-2	CASSAGREKGGELFF	TGTGCCAGCAGCGCTGGTCGGGAGAAAGGCGGGGAGCTGTTTTTT
.	.	TRBV7-2	TRBJ1-2	CASSLGTANYGYTF	TGTGCCAGCAGCTTAGGCACAGCTAACTATGGCTACACCTTC
.	.	TRBV2	TRBJ2-7	CASRPSSYEQYF	TGTGCCAGCAGGCCGAGCTCCTACGAGCAGTACTTC
.	.	TRBV20-1	TRBJ1-1	CSAIIFTEAFF	TGCAGTGCAATAATATTCACTGAAGCTTTCTTT
.	TRBD1	TRBV9	TRBJ2-2	CASSVGQGANTGELFF	TGTGCCAGCAGCGTCGGACAGGGGGCGAACACCGGGGAGCTGTTTTTT
.	.	TRBV7-9	TRBJ2-7	CASSLGSTSYEQYF	TGTGCCAGCAGTCTCGGATCCACTTCCTACGAGCAGTACTTC
.	.	TRBV5-4	TRBJ2-7	CASSSQGIGTYEQYF	TGTGCCAGCAGCTCCCAGGGGATCGGGACCTACGAGCAGTACTTC
.	.	TRBV4-2	TRBJ1-4	CASSQSVLSEAEKLFF	TGTGCCAGCAGCCAAAGTGTACTCTCCGAAGCCGAAAAACTGTTTTTT
.	TRBD1	TRBV18	TRBJ1-1	CASSPLRQGGGNTEAFF	TGTGCCAGCTCACCTTTAAGACAGGGCGGAGGGAACACTGAAGCTTTCTTT
.	TRBD1	TRBV7-3	TRBJ2-1	CALKADRGSYNEQFF	TGTGCCTTAAAGGCAGACAGGGGCTCCTACAATGAGCAGTTCTTC
once	.	TRBV6-1	TRBJ2-5	CASSENTGAAETQYF	TGTGCCAGCAGTGAAAATACTGGGGCAGCGGAGACCCAGTACTTC